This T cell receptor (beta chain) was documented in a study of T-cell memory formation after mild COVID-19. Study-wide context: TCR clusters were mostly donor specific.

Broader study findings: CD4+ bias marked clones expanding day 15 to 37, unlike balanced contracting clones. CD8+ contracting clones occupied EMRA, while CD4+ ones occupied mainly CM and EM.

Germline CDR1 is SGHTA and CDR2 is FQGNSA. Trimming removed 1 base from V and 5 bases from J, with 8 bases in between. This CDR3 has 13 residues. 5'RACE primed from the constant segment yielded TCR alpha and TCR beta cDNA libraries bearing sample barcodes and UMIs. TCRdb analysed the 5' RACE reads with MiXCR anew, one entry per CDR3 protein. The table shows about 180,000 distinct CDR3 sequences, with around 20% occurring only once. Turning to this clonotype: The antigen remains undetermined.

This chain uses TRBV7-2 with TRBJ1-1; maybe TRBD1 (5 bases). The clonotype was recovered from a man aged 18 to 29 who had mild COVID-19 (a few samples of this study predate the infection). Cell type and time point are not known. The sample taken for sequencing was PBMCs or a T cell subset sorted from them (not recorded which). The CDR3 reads CASSLGGVTEAFF. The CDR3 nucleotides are TGTGCCAGCAGCTTAGGGGGGGTGACTGAAGCTTTCTTT.